This TCR beta chain was sequenced during a study of blood T cell repertoires in COVID-19. Study-level information: Sites across the United States, Italy and Spain contributed samples from acute and convalescent COVID-19. PBMCs, B-cell-depleted T cells, or T cells were the source of the cDNA or gDNA that made up the material.

Authors' analysis steps: How many nucleated cells were present was estimated from reference gene primer amplification. The protocol was immunoSEQ multiplex PCR, while the TCRdb copy is restricted to in-frame clones and leaves out a portion. The DNA was the basis for D and trimming; V, J and clone size are from that table. The table records a few hundred thousand clones, 65% to 90% of them present only once. J lost 6 bases, V lost 5 bases, and 4 bases had no gene match. This CDR3 is 13 amino acids long. Germline V gene lookup returns CDR1 MDHEN and CDR2 SYDVKM. The TCR sequence derives from a middle-aged woman who had recovered from COVID-19. V and J are TRBV28 and TRBJ2-7, with 10 bases aligning to TRBD1. Specimen: peripheral blood. The CDR3 sequence: CASSRQGAGEQYF. CDR3 sequence (DNA): TGTGCCAGCAGTCGACAGGGGGCGGGCGAGCAGTACTTC. Filled out from reference TRBV28 and TRBJ2-7, the complete variable domain reads DVKVTQSSRYLVKRTGEKVFLECVQDMDHENMFWYRQDPGLGLRLIYFSYDVKMKEKGDIPEGYSVSREKKERFSLILESASTNQTSMYLCASSRQGAGEQYFGPGTRLTVT.